The clone carrying this TCR beta chain appeared a few times. The antigen remains unidentified. This record belongs to a study of Graves' ophthalmopathy and Graves' hyperthyroidism. The overall study: Stable hyperthyroidism meant no progression to ophthalmopathy within 18 months of follow-up.

CDR1 SEHNR and CDR2 FQNEAQ come from the germline V gene (reference sequence). This CDR3 region has 11 residues. Clinical symptoms, serum thyroxine, TRAb, thyroid ultrasound and orbital computed tomography determined diagnosis. Overall study results and limits: Ophthalmopathy was separated from stable hyperthyroidism by a 13-signature model with roughly 91% sensitivity and roughly 84% specificity.

RNA transcripts were the source from which TCR beta CDR3 regions were amplified. Scientists carried out first-round RT-PCR using HTBI primers and then a second-round multiplex PCR. TCRdb reprocessed the multiplex PCR reads with MiXCR, giving one entry per CDR3 protein. Among 500,000 to 600,000 distinct CDR3 sequences listed, roughly 39% were seen once. J is TRBJ2-5 and V is TRBV7-9; D unresolved. The J call may be mistaken, given a closer DNA end match to TRBJ2-4. The sequenced material came from peripheral blood or thyroid tissue (not recorded which). This sequence was found in an adult man with Graves' hyperthyroidism. CDR3 loop: CASSSESIQYF. CDR3 sequence (DNA): TGTGCCAGCAGCTCGGAGAGCATTCAGTACTTC.